This is a list of T cell receptor beta chains from one sample in a study of blood T cell repertoires in COVID-19. Repertoires were generated with immunoSEQ multiplex PCR, while TCRdb's copy carries only in-frame clones and drops some. This sample carries a few hundred thousand clones, 80% of them seen once, and the ten largest clones take 13%. Source material: peripheral blood. Receptor source: a human donor in a cohort sampled during active COVID-19. CDR3s include the opening cysteine and the closing phenylalanine or tryptophan. D genes are given only for firm matches. The listing skips clone size in some rows; elsewhere it reads once, few, many or a size class.

J	length	D	V	size	CDR3	DNA
TRBJ2-7	15	TRBD2	TRBV10-2	.	CASRRLAGGPHEQYF	TGCGCCAGCAGGAGACTAGCGGGAGGGCCCCACGAGCAGTACTTC
TRBJ2-3	17	TRBD2	TRBV5-4	.	CASKSGSQAGGRNTQYF	TGTGCCAGCAAGTCCGGTTCACAAGCGGGGGGGCGTAATACGCAGTATTTT
TRBJ1-3	16	.	TRBV7-9	.	CASSLDVKGSGNTIYF	TGTGCCAGCAGCTTAGATGTTAAGGGGTCCGGAAACACCATATATTTT
TRBJ1-3	15	.	TRBV2	.	CASSSRGGSGNTIYF	TGTGCCAGCAGCTCCCGGGGAGGGTCTGGAAACACCATATATTTT
TRBJ2-3	18	TRBD2	TRBV11-3	.	CASSFRASGSLGTDTQYF	TGTGCCAGCAGCTTCCGGGCTAGCGGGAGCTTAGGAACAGATACGCAGTATTTT
TRBJ1-2	13	.	TRBV28	.	CASLRGGSYGYTF	TGTGCCAGCCTCCGGGGGGGGTCCTATGGCTACACCTTC
TRBJ1-2	16	.	TRBV9	once	CASSPETGLGGYGYTF	TGTGCCAGCAGCCCCGAGACGGGTTTGGGGGGCTATGGCTACACCTTC
TRBJ2-7	15	TRBD2	TRBV30	.	CAWSVSGGYSYEQYF	TGTGCCTGGAGTGTAAGCGGGGGGTATTCATACGAGCAGTACTTC
TRBJ2-7	13	.	TRBV6-6	few	CASSWSGNPEQYF	TGTGCCAGCAGTTGGTCAGGGAATCCCGAGCAGTACTTC
TRBJ1-2	14	.	TRBV11-2	.	CASSHSSLNYGYTF	TGTGCCAGCAGCCATAGTAGTCTTAACTATGGCTACACCTTC
TRBJ1-2	14	.	TRBV2	.	CASSSEGLGYGYTF	TGTGCCAGCAGCTCGGAGGGACTCGGCTATGGCTACACCTTC
TRBJ2-7	12	.	TRBV6-6	.	CASSTESYEQYF	TGTGCCAGCAGCACAGAGTCCTACGAGCAGTACTTC
TRBJ2-2	18	TRBD2	TRBV11-2	.	CASSPYIASGGLTGELFF	TGTGCCAGCAGCCCGTACATTGCGTCGGGGGGGCTCACCGGGGAGCTGTTTTTT
TRBJ2-3	16	TRBD1	TRBV5-1	.	CASSSGDRGGTDTQYF	TGCGCCAGCAGCTCAGGGGACAGGGGCGGGACAGATACGCAGTATTTT
TRBJ2-7	14	TRBD1	TRBV5-1	.	CASSLGGQSNEQYF	TGCGCCAGCAGCTTGGGGGGACAGAGCAACGAGCAGTACTTC
TRBJ2-5	14	.	TRBV19	.	CASSPGQRGETQYF	TGTGCCAGTAGTCCCGGACAGAGAGGAGAGACCCAGTACTTC
TRBJ1-4	15	TRBD1	TRBV2	few	CASSYETGNEGKLFF	TGTGCCAGCAGCTACGAGACAGGGAACGAAGGAAAACTGTTTTTT
TRBJ1-5	16	TRBD1	TRBV2	few	CASSQEGQNSNQPQHF	TGTGCCAGCAGCCAAGAGGGACAGAATAGCAATCAGCCCCAGCATTTT
TRBJ1-2	15	TRBD1	TRBV19	once	CASLPTAAGGNGYTF	TGTGCCAGTCTCCCAACCGCCGCAGGGGGCAATGGCTACACCTTC
TRBJ1-1	13	.	TRBV23-1	.	CASTGEGNTEAFF	TGCGCCAGCACGGGGGAGGGGAACACTGAAGCTTTCTTT
TRBJ1-3	15	.	TRBV3-1/TRBV3-2	few	CASSLQGSSGNTIYF	TGTGCCAGCAGCCTTCAGGGATCCTCTGGAAACACCATATATTTT
TRBJ1-2	14	.	TRBV6-5	.	CASQTGQEIHGYTF	TGTGCCAGCCAAACAGGGCAGGAGATTCATGGCTACACCTTC
TRBJ2-7	15	TRBD2	TRBV5-1	.	CASSLVAGGMGEQYF	TGCGCCAGCAGCTTAGTAGCGGGAGGGATGGGTGAGCAGTACTTC
TRBJ2-1	16	.	TRBV5-4	.	CASSLAMVGGRDEQFF	TGTGCCAGCAGCTTGGCCATGGTAGGGGGTAGGGATGAGCAGTTCTTC
TRBJ1-1	15	TRBD1	TRBV5-4	.	CASSPTGGWNTEAFF	TGTGCCAGCAGCCCGACAGGGGGGTGGAACACTGAAGCTTTCTTT
TRBJ2-7	15	.	TRBV7-2	.	CASSLWGEISYEQYF	TGTGCCAGCAGCTTATGGGGGGAAATCTCCTACGAGCAGTACTTC
TRBJ2-1	16	.	TRBV25-1	.	CASSSLGQSSYNEQFF	TGTGCCAGCAGTTCTTTGGGGCAGAGCTCCTACAATGAGCAGTTCTTC
TRBJ1-2	15	.	TRBV5-4	.	CASSPDPGRAYGYTF	TGTGCCAGCAGCCCCGATCCAGGGAGGGCCTATGGCTACACCTTC
TRBJ2-1	14	TRBD2	TRBV19	.	CASGGGRVANEQFF	TGTGCCAGTGGAGGCGGGAGGGTAGCTAATGAGCAGTTCTTC
TRBJ2-7	15	.	TRBV21-1	.	CANLPRLREPEEQYF	TGTGCCAACCTCCCTCGGTTGCGGGAGCCGGAAGAGCAGTACTTC
TRBJ2-1	12	.	TRBV19	.	CASSTGLSEQFF	TGTGCCAGTAGTACCGGCCTTAGCGAGCAGTTCTTC
TRBJ1-2	14	TRBD1	TRBV7-9	.	CASSPGTGGVSYTF	TGTGCCAGCAGCCCCGGGACAGGGGGCGTCAGCTACACCTTC
TRBJ2-7	14	TRBD2	TRBV7-3	.	CASSFSGGAYEQYF	TGTGCCAGCAGCTTTAGCGGGGGGGCCTACGAGCAGTACTTC
TRBJ2-4	18	TRBD2	TRBV7-2	.	CASSPQLAGGLAKNIQYF	TGTGCCAGCAGCCCCCAACTAGCGGGGGGACTAGCCAAAAACATTCAGTACTTC
TRBJ2-7	15	TRBD1	TRBV30	.	CAWSLRRTGGAEQYF	TGTGCCTGGAGTCTCCGCCGGACAGGGGGCGCCGAGCAGTACTTC
TRBJ2-4	17	TRBD2	TRBV5-1	.	CASSAGLAGGPRNIQYF	TGCGCCAGCAGCGCGGGACTAGCGGGAGGGCCACGAAACATTCAGTACTTC
TRBJ2-1	13	.	TRBV6-1	.	CASSEGWRSEQFF	TGTGCCAGCAGTGAAGGTTGGCGGAGTGAGCAGTTCTTC
TRBJ1-2	13	.	TRBV5-1	.	CASSLGVWLGYTF	TGCGCCAGCAGCTTGGGAGTGTGGTTAGGCTACACCTTC
TRBJ1-2	12	.	TRBV19	.	CASRVLEHGYTF	TGTGCCAGCAGGGTGCTGGAGCATGGCTACACCTTC
TRBJ1-4	17	.	TRBV7-6	.	CASSLNGGGATNEKLFF	TGTGCCAGCAGCTTAAACGGGGGAGGTGCAACTAATGAAAAACTGTTTTTT
TRBJ2-2	15	TRBD1	TRBV27	once	CASSLKRQGGGELFF	TGTGCCAGCAGTTTAAAAAGACAGGGGGGCGGGGAGCTGTTTTTT